The 26 T cell receptor beta chains in this list originate from one sample, sequenced in a study of tumor and adjacent non-tumor tissue in lung cancer. RNA was extracted from bulk tissue without any cell sorting. Distant lung tissue was collected more than 3 cm away from the tumor edge. Three rounds of nested PCR, following a modified ARM-PCR protocol, produced the TCRbeta library. One entry per CDR3 protein results from TCRdb running MiXCR on the multiplex PCR reads. The table records about 43,000 distinct CDR3 sequences, about three fifths of them present only once. The source material was distant non-tumor lung tissue. These receptor sequences come from a man aged 50-60 years with non-small cell lung cancer.

Worth noting for this clonotype: The junction does not match germline at one end; this may be a read error. This sequence joins TRBV20-1 and TRBJ1-6; 8 bases fit TRBD1. The CDR3 runs 15 residues. Germline CDR1 is DFQATT and CDR2 is SNEGSKA (reference sequence). CDR3 amino acids: CNARLGQGGNSPLHF. DNA of the CDR3: TGCAATGCTAGACTTGGACAGGGTGGTAATTCACCCCTCCACTTT.

CDR3 amino acids: CSVITRGYNEQFF. The DNA of the CDR3 is TGCAGCGTTATTACTAGAGGGTACAATGAGCAGTTCTTC. The V and J genes are TRBV29-1 and TRBJ2-1, with D possibly being TRBD2 (5 bases). Germline V gene lookup returns CDR1 SQVTM and CDR2 ANQGSEA. Trimming removed 5 bases at V and 4 bases at J, with 12 bases between. This CDR3 has 13 amino acids.

The chain links TRBV19 to TRBJ1-1; maybe TRBD1 (5 bases). The CDR3 spans 13 residues. The germline CDR1 and CDR2 sequences are LNHDA and SQIVND (reference sequence). Deletions cut 8 bases from V and 6 bases from J, with 16 bases between. For the CDR3, the DNA is TGTGCCAGTTACACCAGGGCCCTCTCTGAAGCTTTCTTT. It codes for CASYTRALSEAFF.

In the case of this clonotype: Germline is not matched at one junction end, which may reflect a read error. The chain combines TRBV18 with TRBJ2-7; D is uncertain. Per the germline V gene, CDR1 is KGHSH and CDR2 is LQKENI. The CDR3 has 13 residues. The CDR3 DNA follows: TGTGCCAGCTCCCCACGAGAGTCCTACGAGCAGTACTTC. Its translation: CASSPRESYEQYF.

This clonotype was counted at least ten times. V usage is TRBV4-1 and J usage is TRBJ2-3; TRBD1 agrees at 8 bases. The length of the CDR3 is 14 residues. Trimming cost V 9 bases and J 5 bases; bases outside gene matches: 10. Germline CDR1 and CDR2: MGHRA and YSYEKL. CDR3 DNA sequence: TGCGCCAGTACGAGGACAGGGTCGATAGATACGCAGTATTTT. This gives the protein CASTRTGSIDTQYF.

This clonotype has a count of ten or more. This chain links TRBV12-3 or TRBV12-4 with TRBJ2-2, with D hard to call. Deletions cut 6 bases from V and 8 bases from J, with 7 bases between. The CDR3 totals 11 residues. CDR3 sequence reads: CASSPRGELFF. CDR3 nucleotides: TGTGCCAGCAGCCCCCGAGGGGAGCTGTTTTTT.

This clonotype has ten or more counts. The chain has TRBV6-5 and TRBJ2-2; D possibly corresponds to TRBD2 (5 bases). CDR1 and CDR2 (germline): MNHEY, SVGAGI. Trimming cost V 10 bases and J 6 bases, with 15 bases left between them. This CDR3 region has 13 residues. In DNA, the CDR3 is TGTGCCACTTGGGAGCCCCCCGCCGGGGAGCTGTTTTTT. It translates to CATWEPPAGELFF.

The chain uses TRBV30 and TRBJ2-7; D gene unclear. Per germline, CDR1 GTSNPN and CDR2 SVGIG (reference sequence). V was trimmed by 0 bases and J by 2 bases, leaving 8 bases between them. CDR3 size: 13 residues. The CDR3: CAWSVQSAYEQYF. DNA for the CDR3: TGTGCCTGGAGTGTACAGAGCGCCTACGAGCAGTACTTC.

As for this clonotype: Possible read error: a much larger clone is one base away. The J gene is TRBJ1-5, the V gene TRBV28; D possibly corresponds to TRBD1 (6 bases). Germline loops: CDR1 MDHEN, CDR2 SYDVKM. The CDR3 has 15 amino acids. The CDR3 reads CASSFGQGFRQPQQF. The CDR3 DNA follows: TGTGCCAGCAGTTTCGGGCAGGGGTTTCGGCAGCCCCAGCAATTT.

This clonotype appeared once. One end of the junction is discordant with germline, which a read error may explain. The chain links TRBV6-2 or TRBV6-3 to TRBJ2-1; possible D gene TRBD2, 7 bases. Per germline, CDR1 MNHEY and CDR2 SVGEGT. This CDR3 comprises 15 residues. This CDR3 is CASSYWGGAVNEHSF. The CDR3 coding sequence is TGTGCCAGCAGTTACTGGGGGGGGGCGGTGAATGAGCACTCCTTC.

With regard to this clonotype: A much larger clone differs from this one at a single base, so this may be a read error. The conserved phenylalanine or tryptophan is not found at the CDR3 terminus, so this likely reflects a read error. This chain connects TRBV28 to TRBJ2-3; 10 nucleotides align to TRBD2. Germline lookup yields CDR1 MDHEN and CDR2 SYDVKM. Trimming at V came to 11 bases and at J to 2 bases, leaving 4 bases not matched to a gene. The CDR3 contains 13 residues. In DNA, the CDR3 is TGTGCCGGTAGCGGGGGGATCACAGATACGCAGTATTCT. It translates to CAGSGGITDTQYS.

As regards this clonotype: A junction end diverges from the germline sequence, so it may reflect a read error. The gene calls are TRBV6-5 and TRBJ2-2, with a tentative D call TRBD2 (5 bases). This CDR3 has 13 amino acids. CDR1 is MNHEY and CDR2 is SVGAGI in the germline V gene. CDR3 nucleotides: TGTTCCAGCAGTTACACGACGTCGGAGGAGCCGTTTTTT. The encoded protein is CSSSYTTSEEPFF.

This clonotype was seen more than once but under ten times. A much larger clonotype is one base distant, so this may be a read error. V is TRBV10-3 and J is TRBJ1-4; no definite D call. Germline CDR1 is ENHRY and CDR2 is SYGVKD. This CDR3 is 15 amino acids long. V was cut by 1 base and J by 8 bases, with 14 bases left in between. The CDR3 here is CAISECPRQAEKLFF. CDR3 bases: TGTGCCATCAGTGAGTGTCCACGGCAGGCAGAAAAACTGTTTTTT.

As concerns this clonotype: The junction and the germline gene differ at one end; a read error may be behind it. The chain joins TRBV12-3 or TRBV12-4 to TRBJ2-7, with D perhaps being TRBD1 or TRBD2 (5 bases each). The CDR3 length is 15 residues. Written as DNA, the CDR3 is TGTGCCAACAGTTTTGGACCGGGACCCGGCTACGAGCAGTACTTC. Protein sequence: CANSFGPGPGYEQYF.

This rearrangement joins TRBV20-1 to TRBJ2-1; 9 bases line up with TRBD1. Germline V gene lookup returns CDR1 DFQATT and CDR2 SNEGSKA (reference sequence). The CDR3 has 15 amino acids. J lost 6 bases, V lost 1 base, and 7 bases had no gene match. CDR3 sequence: CSARVWGQGTNEQFF. The DNA for the CDR3 is TGCAGTGCTAGAGTATGGGGACAGGGAACCAATGAGCAGTTCTTC.

The chain combines TRBV6-5 with TRBJ1-2; 9 bases fit TRBD1. The CDR3 runs to 15 residues. The germline CDR1 and CDR2 sequences are MNHEY and SVGAGI. V lost 4 bases and J lost 9; bases outside the gene matches: 12. CDR3 protein: CASSSTFTGGVCYTF. CDR3 DNA: TGTGCCAGCAGTTCCACCTTCACAGGGGGCGTCTGCTACACCTTC.

This clonotype was recorded at least ten times. The rearrangement uses TRBV9 and TRBJ2-4; a possible D gene is TRBD2 (7 bases). The CDR3 totals 18 residues. Trimming cost V 4 bases and J 0 bases, with 20 bases left between them. The V gene's germline CDR1 is SGDLS and CDR2 YYNGEE. CDR3 sequence (DNA): TGTGCCAGCAGCCCCCCCGGCGGGGGCGACGTAGCCAAAAACATTCAGTACTTC. It is translated as CASSPPGGGDVAKNIQYF.

This clonotype showed up many times. The chain has TRBV7-9 and TRBJ2-6; D is undetermined. Trimming shortened V by 6 bases and J by 1 base, and 1 base separated the two germline ends. The CDR3 length is 12 residues. Per the germline V gene, CDR1 is SEHNR and CDR2 is FQNEAQ (reference sequence). The CDR3 DNA follows: TGTGCCAGCAGATCTGGGGCCAACGTCCTGACTTTC. Amino acids: CASRSGANVLTF.

About this clonotype itself: Compared with germline, one end of the junction differs, possibly owing to a read error. V usage is TRBV20-1 and J usage is TRBJ2-1; tentatively, D is TRBD2 (6 bases). Germline V lookup: CDR1 DFQATT, CDR2 SNEGSKA (reference sequence). CDR3 length equals 13 residues. CDR3 loop: CSAGPSGYNEQFF. CDR3 DNA sequence: TGCAGTGCTGGTCCCAGCGGGTACAATGAACAGTTCTTC.

This sequence joins TRBV2 and TRBJ2-7, with 8 positions matching TRBD2. Germline V gene sequence: CDR1 SNHLY, CDR2 FYNNEI. The trim removed 10 bases at V and 6 bases at J, leaving 17 bases unmatched. This CDR3 is built from 15 residues. DNA for the CDR3: TGTGCCATCCGAAGGTTGCTAGCGGGTTTGTTCGAGCAGTACTTC. This sequence encodes CAIRRLLAGLFEQYF.

Regarding this clonotype: A junction boundary mismatches the germline segment, possibly from a read error. The rearrangement joins TRBV4-1 to TRBJ2-1; TRBD1 matches at 9 bases. The CDR3 runs to 17 residues. Germline lookup yields CDR1 MGHRA and CDR2 YSYEKL. The CDR3 reads CASSQDPGQGAYNEQSF. CDR3 nucleotides: TGCGCCAGCAGCCAAGACCCGGGACAGGGCGCTTACAATGAGCAGTCCTTC.

Concerning this clonotype: The CDR3 does not end in the conserved phenylalanine or tryptophan, so this is likely a read error. This chain connects TRBV5-8 to TRBJ2-2; D may be TRBD1 (5 bases). V lost 6 bases, J lost 1 base, and 10 bases lay in between. CDR1 is SGHTS and CDR2 is YDEGEE in the germline V gene. This CDR3 comprises 14 residues. The CDR3 DNA is TGTGCCAGCACCAGGACACTGAACACCGGGGAGCTGTTTCTT. Residues: CASTRTLNTGELFL.

Concerning this clonotype itself: The CDR3 end shows no conserved phenylalanine or tryptophan, and so a read error is likely. The V gene is TRBV29-1, the J gene TRBJ2-6, with TRBD1 as a possible D gene (5 bases). The CDR3 has 16 amino acids. CDR1 and CDR2 (germline): SQVTM, ANQGSEA. In DNA form, the CDR3 reads TGCAGCGTCCCCTATTCCTGGGGCTCTGGGACCAACGTCCTGACTTAC. Translation gives CSVPYSWGSGTNVLTY.

The chain joins TRBV30 to TRBJ2-1, with D perhaps TRBD1 (5 bases). Trimming took 0 bases from V and 7 from J, leaving 10 bases between them. Per germline, CDR1 GTSNPN and CDR2 SVGIG (reference sequence). This CDR3 is 13 amino acids long. CDR3 residues: CAWSVGLENEQFF. CDR3 DNA sequence: TGTGCCTGGAGTGTGGGGCTAGAAAATGAGCAGTTCTTC.

This clonotype has a handful of counts. The CDR3 ends on some other residue instead of the conserved phenylalanine or tryptophan, so this is likely a read error. The DNA is left out, because the CDR3 cannot be placed on it with certainty; the CDR3 is given as TCRdb lists it. The rearrangement joins TRBV19 to TRBJ1-2; the table's TRBD1 call for D was not verified on the DNA. Germline lookup yields CDR1 LNHDA and CDR2 SQIVND (reference sequence). The length of the CDR3 is 15 amino acids, counting both ends. CDR3 protein: CASSIRVAGPGGYTL.

This clonotype was seen more than once but under ten times. Being one base from a much bigger clone, this may be a read error. The CDR3 spells CASKKGPINQPQYF. Written as DNA, the CDR3 is TGTGCCAGCAAGAAGGGACCGATCAATCAGCCCCAGTATTTT. The rearrangement links TRBV28 to TRBJ1-5, with D perhaps TRBD1 or TRBD2 (5 bases each). The J call may not be correct, given that the DNA end is closer to TRBJ2-3. The CDR3 spans 14 residues. Germline V gene data show CDR1 as MDHEN and CDR2 as SYDVKM.